The rows below give T cell receptor beta chains drawn from one sample of a study of T cell responses to AZD1222 COVID-19 vaccine. The table came from immunoSEQ multiplex PCR; TCRdb's copy has only in-frame clones and leaves some out. The sample includes about 150,000 clones, roughly 88% of them seen just once. The sample consisted of peripheral blood, taken 28 days after the second AZD1222 dose. All receptors derive from an adult who received the AZD1222 COVID-19 vaccine. CDR3s include the opening cysteine and the closing phenylalanine or tryptophan. Each record gives: CDR3 length, V gene, J gene, CDR3 protein.

12	TRBV28	TRBJ2-1	CASSPRRDREFF
16	TRBV13	TRBJ2-1	CASSLDRDLSYNEQFF
13	TRBV6-5	TRBJ1-5	CASTVAVLRPQHF
15	TRBV19	TRBJ1-2	CASSIGRAVRYGYTF
16	TRBV2	TRBJ1-2	CASSRQPDVSNYGYTF
11	TRBV20-1	TRBJ1-1	CSARGRTEAFF
14	TRBV7-2	TRBJ2-1	CASSDRGGQNEQFF
16	TRBV9	TRBJ1-1	CASSVEAGGLNTEAFF
14	TRBV5-1	TRBJ2-7	CASSFQGSNYEQYF
13	TRBV18	TRBJ2-1	CASSWDPSNEQFF
15	TRBV7-2	TRBJ2-1	CASSLAVTGSNEQFF
15	TRBV7-2	TRBJ2-1	CASSLASLSYNEQFF
16	TRBV11-3	TRBJ2-5	CASSSDAASGGETQYF
13	TRBV4-1	TRBJ2-7	CASSQEPTYEQYF
12	TRBV7-8	TRBJ1-1	CASSLDAVVAFF
17	TRBV7-2	TRBJ2-1	CASSLAYERGGRNEQFF
16	TRBV3-1/TRBV3-2	TRBJ2-1	CASSQEGSGRYNEQFF
15	TRBV19	TRBJ1-4	CASGAGTATNEKLFF
16	TRBV14	TRBJ1-2	CASSPAGGPDNYGYTF
13	TRBV3-1/TRBV3-2	TRBJ1-1	CASSQGTGSEAFF
14	TRBV24-1	TRBJ1-5	CATSETGWDQPQHF
13	TRBV2	TRBJ1-2	CASSEGTGYGYTF
12	TRBV29-1	TRBJ2-7	CSVTLGGHEQYF
11	TRBV6-4	TRBJ2-7	CASSEFYEQYF
14	TRBV20-1	TRBJ1-5	CSASPQLINQPQHF
16	TRBV11-3	TRBJ2-2	CASSLSTGVNTGELFF
11	TRBV29-1	TRBJ2-2	CSVVGAGELFF
14	TRBV24-1	TRBJ2-1	CATSEAGGRSEQFF
14	TRBV5-1	TRBJ1-6	CASSLAGNNSPLHF
14	TRBV11-2	TRBJ2-1	CASSQDPTYNEQFF
15	TRBV5-4	TRBJ1-2	CASRPPLGGEGGYTF
14	TRBV5-6	TRBJ2-2	CASSLAGLGGELFF
13	TRBV11-3	TRBJ1-1	CASSSWGNTEAFF
16	TRBV5-8	TRBJ1-4	CASSLALSSSNEKLFF
16	TRBV3-1/TRBV3-2	TRBJ2-1	CASSRQNIMAVDEQFF
13	TRBV24-1	TRBJ2-5	CATSQGGQETQYF
13	TRBV6-8	TRBJ1-3	CATPGGSGNTIYF